This T cell receptor beta chain was obtained from a study of blood T cell repertoires in COVID-19. On the study more broadly: Samples taken during acute and convalescent COVID-19 were collected in the United States, Italy and Spain.

Some clones are missing from TCRdb's copy, which holds only in-frame ones; the method was immunoSEQ multiplex PCR. The data contain some 220,000 clones, about three quarters of them singletons. The V end was cut by 1 base, the J end by 7 bases, with 10 bases between. Germline CDR1 is SGHVS and CDR2 is FNYEAQ. The CDR3 covers 13 residues. The sample comprised peripheral blood. This sequence was found in a woman in her sixties or seventies with acute or convalescent COVID-19. V and J are TRBV7-6 and TRBJ2-5, with unresolved D. CDR3 sequence: CASSLERDGTQYF. The CDR3 nucleotides are TGTGCCAGCAGCTTAGAGAGAGATGGGACCCAGTACTTC.